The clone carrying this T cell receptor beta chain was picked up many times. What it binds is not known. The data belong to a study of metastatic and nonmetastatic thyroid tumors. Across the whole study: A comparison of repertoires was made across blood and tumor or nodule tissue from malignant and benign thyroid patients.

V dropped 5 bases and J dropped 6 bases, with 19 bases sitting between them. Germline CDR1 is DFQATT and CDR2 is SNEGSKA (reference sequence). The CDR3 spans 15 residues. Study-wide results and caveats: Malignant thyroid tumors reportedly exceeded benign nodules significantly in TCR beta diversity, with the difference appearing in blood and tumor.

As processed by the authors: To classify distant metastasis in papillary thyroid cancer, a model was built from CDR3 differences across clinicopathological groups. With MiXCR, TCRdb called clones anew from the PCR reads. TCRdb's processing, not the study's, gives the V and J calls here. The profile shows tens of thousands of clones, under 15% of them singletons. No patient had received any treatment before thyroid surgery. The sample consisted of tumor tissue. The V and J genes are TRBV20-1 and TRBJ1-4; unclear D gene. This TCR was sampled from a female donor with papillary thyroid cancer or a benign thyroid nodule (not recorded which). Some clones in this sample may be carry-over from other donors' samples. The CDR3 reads CSAAGDTTPDEKLFF. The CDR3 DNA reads TGCAGTGCTGCAGGAGACACAACTCCTGATGAAAAACTGTTTTTT.